The 3 T cell receptor beta chains listed next were all sequenced from one sample in a study of T-cell reconstitution after alpha-beta-depleted transplantation in children. Researchers prepared the TCRbeta library using unique molecular identifiers, the study reports. TCRdb itself ran the PCR reads through MiXCR, one entry per CDR3 protein. The data contain about 350,000 distinct CDR3 sequences, 16% of them singletons. Sequencing used PBMCs, mostly from graft donor cells, obtained 360 days after TCRalphabeta/CD19-depleted stem cell transplant. The receptors originated from a male patient aged 2 to 9 who had a stem cell transplant for acute lymphoblastic leukemia, so the T cells may come from the graft donor.

This clonotype turned up a few times. This rearrangement joins TRBV27 to TRBJ2-1; D remains ambiguous. V shed 0 bases and J shed 9 bases, with 9 bases lying between them. Germline V gives CDR1 MNHEY, CDR2 SMNVEV (reference sequence). CDR3 length: 13 amino acids. CDR3 amino acids: CASSLSLSVEQFF. In DNA, the CDR3 is TGTGCCAGCAGTTTATCCCTTAGTGTTGAGCAGTTCTTC.

The rearrangement uses TRBV7-2 and TRBJ2-1; TRBD1 matches at 10 bases. Germline CDR1 is SGHTA and CDR2 is FQGNSA. The CDR3 has 13 residues. After removal of 4 bases from V and 9 bases from J, the junction contained 3 bases not matched to a gene. The CDR3 spells CASSYGQGGEQFF. For the CDR3, the DNA is TGTGCCAGCAGCTACGGACAGGGGGGTGAGCAGTTCTTC.

This chain links TRBV11-2 with TRBJ2-5, with a possible D match to TRBD1 (6 bases). The CDR3 runs 15 residues. V lost 4 bases and J 3 bases, leaving 15 bases between the germline ends. The germline V gene encodes CDR1 SGHAT and CDR2 FQNNGV. This CDR3 reads CASSSYGTKKETQYF. Here the CDR3 DNA reads TGTGCCAGCAGCTCATACGGGACAAAAAAAGAGACCCAGTACTTC.